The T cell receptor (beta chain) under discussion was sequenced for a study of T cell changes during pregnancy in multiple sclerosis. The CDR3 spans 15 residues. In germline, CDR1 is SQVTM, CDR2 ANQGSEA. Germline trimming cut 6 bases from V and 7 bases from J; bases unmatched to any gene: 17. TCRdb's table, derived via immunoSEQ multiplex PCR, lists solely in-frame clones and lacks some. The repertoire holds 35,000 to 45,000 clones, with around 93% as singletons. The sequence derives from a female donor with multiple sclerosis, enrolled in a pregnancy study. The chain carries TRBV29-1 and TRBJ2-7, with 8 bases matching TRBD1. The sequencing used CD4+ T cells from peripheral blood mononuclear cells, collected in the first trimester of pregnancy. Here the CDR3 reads CSVGDRGPGGREQYF. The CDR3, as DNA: TGCAGCGTGGGAGACAGGGGTCCCGGGGGCAGGGAGCAGTACTTC.